Detailed here is one T cell receptor (beta chain). No antigen is known for it. The germline V gene has CDR1 GTSNPN and CDR2 SVGIG (reference sequence). CDR3 size: 12 residues. V was trimmed by 3 bases and J by 0 bases, leaving 3 bases between them. Assay: immunoSEQ multiplex PCR; the TCRdb copy retains only in-frame clones and omits some. Of some 120,000 clones listed, 88% are singletons. These data originate in a study of cytomegalovirus exposure and HLA in healthy donors. About the study: Later, an analysis reported that the 95 to 150 validation repertoires had used the same platform as the roughly 680 first-cohort repertoires.

The study, taken as a whole, reports: Among TCR beta chains, those listed as cytomegalovirus-associated numbered around 160. For most TCR sequences rarity was the rule, although some public TCRs occurred in many donors. In vitro confirmation showed a few CMV-associated chains to be CMV antigen specific.

This TCR was recovered from a young man in good health and CMV-seronegative. Material for sequencing was PBMCs. The chain combines TRBV30 with TRBJ2-4; no firm D call. The CDR3: CAWRAAKNIQYF. CDR3 sequence (DNA): TGTGCCTGGAGGGCAGCCAAAAACATTCAGTACTTC.